The 14 T cell receptor beta chains listed next were all sequenced from one sample in a study of T cell responses to AZD1222 COVID-19 vaccine. Some clones are missing from TCRdb's copy, which holds only in-frame ones; the method was immunoSEQ multiplex PCR. The table includes 25,000 to 30,000 clones, approximately 78% detected once. The input for sequencing was peripheral blood, taken on day 0 of AZD1222 vaccination. Every receptor here comes from an adult in good health.

V usage is TRBV5-6 and J usage is TRBJ1-3; possible D gene TRBD1, 5 bases. Germline values: CDR1 SGHDT, CDR2 YYEEEE. The CDR3 extends over 13 amino acids. Trimming shortened V by 10 bases and J by 4 bases, and 15 bases separated the two germline ends. CDR3 DNA sequence: TGTGCCGGGGCGACCCGGGGAGGAAACACCATATATTTT. Amino acid sequence: CAGATRGGNTIYF.

A single count supports this clone. This chain uses TRBV2 with TRBJ1-5; 7 bases line up with TRBD1. This CDR3 comprises 14 residues. V gave up 2 bases and J gave up 6 bases; unmatched junction bases: 4. Germline assignment: CDR1 SNHLY and CDR2 FYNNEI. Here the CDR3 DNA reads TGTGCCAGCAGTGAATTAGGGGGCCCTCAGCCCCAGCATTTT. Protein: CASSELGGPQPQHF.

This clone was picked up one time. The chain links TRBV18 to TRBJ2-6; D unresolved. The V gene lost 4 bases and the J gene lost 0 bases, with 7 bases spanning the gap. The CDR3 has 15 residues. CDR1 is KGHSH and CDR2 is LQKENI in the germline V gene. The chain's CDR3 is CASSLKNSGANVLTF. DNA for the CDR3: TGTGCCAGCTCACTAAAGAACTCTGGGGCCAACGTCCTGACTTTC.

This chain uses TRBV2 with TRBJ1-2, with D possibly matching TRBD1 (6 bases). Germline V gene data show CDR1 as SNHLY and CDR2 as FYNNEI. Between the trimmed V and J ends, which lost 3 bases and 3 bases, there was a span of 17 bases. The CDR3 is 16 amino acids. DNA for the CDR3: TGTGCCAGCAGTGATGAAATAATACAGGGCGACTATGGCTACACCTTC. It is translated as CASSDEIIQGDYGYTF.

J is TRBJ2-2 and V is TRBV11-1; 7 bases map to TRBD2. The V and J ends lost 3 bases and 7 bases, in that order; junction bases with no gene match: 11. The germline gives CDR1 SGHAT, CDR2 FQDESV (reference sequence). This CDR3 is 16 amino acids long. The DNA for the CDR3 is TGTGCCAGCAGCTTCTCCGGGACTATTTCCCACGGGGAGCTGTTTTTT. This codes for CASSFSGTISHGELFF.

This clone is a singleton in its sample. The chain couples TRBV24-1 to TRBJ2-1, with D unclear. CDR3 length: 11 amino acids. Germline V gene lookup returns CDR1 KGHDR and CDR2 SFDVKD. The V end lost 3 bases, the J end lost 10 bases, and 6 bases lay between the germline ends. CDR3 protein: CATSDRREQFF. DNA of the CDR3: TGTGCCACCAGTGATAGGCGGGAGCAGTTCTTC.

This clone has more than one count but fewer than ten. The chain recombines TRBV6-5 with TRBJ1-4, with a tentative D call TRBD1 (6 bases). CDR3 length: 15 amino acids. Germline V CDR1 and CDR2: MNHEY, SVGAGI. Trimming cost V 6 bases and J 7 bases, with 18 bases left between them. The CDR3 nucleotides are TGTGCCAGCAGACAGACAGGATCCGGCCGTGAAAAACTGTTTTTT. This sequence encodes CASRQTGSGREKLFF.

This chain connects TRBV28 to TRBJ2-7, with a possible D match to TRBD2 (5 bases). The CDR3 extends over 14 amino acids. V lost 5 bases and J lost 0, with 11 bases in between. Germline V lookup: CDR1 MDHEN, CDR2 SYDVKM. The CDR3: CASSPSGSSYEQYV. The DNA for the CDR3 is TGTGCCAGCAGTCCCAGCGGAAGCTCCTACGAGCAGTACGTC.

This clone was found a few times. V gene TRBV19 combines with J gene TRBJ1-1, with D possibly being TRBD1 (5 bases). V was trimmed by 3 bases and J by 4 bases, leaving 15 bases between them. Per the germline V gene, CDR1 is LNHDA and CDR2 is SQIVND (reference sequence). CDR3 length: 15 amino acids. The CDR3 sequence: CASSMMAAGITEAFF. Here the CDR3 DNA reads TGTGCCAGTAGTATGATGGCGGCAGGGATCACTGAAGCTTTCTTT.

The gene calls are TRBV24-1 and TRBJ2-2, with 10 nucleotides matching TRBD1. Per germline, CDR1 KGHDR and CDR2 SFDVKD. The V and J ends lost 7 bases and 3 bases, in that order; junction bases with no gene match: 4. This CDR3 has 15 amino acids. Here the CDR3 reads CATSRQGADTGELFF. The CDR3 nucleotides read TGTGCCACCAGCCGACAGGGGGCTGACACCGGGGAGCTGTTTTTT.

J is TRBJ1-4 and V is TRBV3-1 (or the pseudogene TRBV3-2), with unresolved D. Germline values: CDR1 LGHDT, CDR2 YNNKEL (reference sequence). Trimming stripped 1 base from V and 0 bases from J, with 12 bases between. The CDR3 length is 17 residues. In DNA, the CDR3 is TGTGCCAGCAGCCAAGGTTTAGACTCTGCAACTAATGAAAAACTGTTTTTT. Encoded protein: CASSQGLDSATNEKLFF.

The chain uses TRBV11-2 and TRBJ2-7; maybe TRBD1 (6 bases). Germline CDR1 reads SGHAT; CDR2 reads FQNNGV. Trimming stripped 4 bases from V and 4 bases from J, with 20 bases between. The CDR3 length is 16 residues. CDR3: CASSSPTGISLYEQYV. CDR3 DNA: TGTGCCAGCAGCTCCCCAACAGGGATCTCCCTTTACGAGCAGTACGTC.

V is TRBV6-1 and J is TRBJ2-1, with 7 bases aligning to TRBD1. Per the germline V gene, CDR1 is MNHNS and CDR2 is SASEGT. There are 15 residues in the CDR3. V shed 1 base, J shed 4 bases, and the junction held 4 bases outside the gene matches. CDR3 bases: TGTGCCAGCAGTGAAGGGGACAGACCTTACAATGAGCAGTTCTTC. This encodes CASSEGDRPYNEQFF.

The gene calls are TRBV11-2 and TRBJ1-4; 9 bases are a match to TRBD1. The CDR3 totals 17 residues. Germline V lookup: CDR1 SGHAT, CDR2 FQNNGV. Trimming at V came to 3 bases and at J to 1 base, leaving 6 bases not matched to a gene. CDR3 bases: TGTGCCAGCAGCTTCGGGACAGGGATCCAAACTAATGAAAAACTGTTTTTT. Translating gives CASSFGTGIQTNEKLFF.